The rows below give T cell receptor beta chains drawn from one sample of a study of T cell responses to AZD1222 COVID-19 vaccine. Data came from immunoSEQ multiplex PCR; TCRdb stores just in-frame clones and leaves some out. The sample has approximately 130,000 clones, about 89% seen once. Sequenced here: peripheral blood, sampled 28 days after the second AZD1222 dose. These receptors were obtained from an adult who received the AZD1222 COVID-19 vaccine. Both conserved end residues are part of each CDR3. The order of the fields is D gene, J gene, clone size, V gene, CDR3 protein, CDR3 DNA. The D gene is left open where the match is weak. Clone sizes are given selectively: once, few, many, or a class where the clone is expanded.

D: NA
J: TRBJ2-7
size: once
V: TRBV7-2
CDR3: CASSPPGSVYEQYF
DNA: TGTGCCAGCAGCCCACCGGGGTCAGTCTACGAGCAGTACTTC

D: NA
J: TRBJ2-1
size: once
V: TRBV5-1
CDR3: CASSLERLGLGDEQFF
DNA: TGCGCCAGCAGCTTGGAAAGACTAGGGCTAGGGGATGAGCAGTTCTTC

D: NA
J: TRBJ1-1
size: NA
V: TRBV3-1/TRBV3-2
CDR3: CASRGFGNTEAFF
DNA: TGTGCCAGCAGGGGCTTTGGAAACACTGAAGCTTTCTTT

D: NA
J: TRBJ1-4
size: NA
V: TRBV27
CDR3: CASGQTVLGEKLFF
DNA: TGTGCCAGCGGGCAGACAGTCCTTGGGGAAAAACTGTTTTTT

D: NA
J: TRBJ1-1
size: NA
V: TRBV20-1
CDR3: CSASSPGAAMNTEAFF
DNA: TGCAGTGCTAGTTCCCCTGGCGCAGCAATGAACACTGAAGCTTTCTTT

D: TRBD1
J: TRBJ2-5
size: NA
V: TRBV7-2
CDR3: CASSSRDRGSRKTQYF
DNA: TGTGCCAGCAGCTCCCGGGACAGGGGGTCTAGGAAGACCCAGTACTTC

D: NA
J: TRBJ1-3
size: once
V: TRBV12-3/TRBV12-4
CDR3: CASRPSGNTIYF
DNA: TGTGCCAGCAGGCCCTCTGGAAACACCATATATTTT

D: NA
J: TRBJ1-5
size: NA
V: TRBV7-2
CDR3: CASRKTVNQPQHF
DNA: TGTGCCAGCAGGAAGACAGTCAATCAGCCCCAGCATTTT

D: TRBD2
J: TRBJ2-1
size: once
V: TRBV7-6
CDR3: CASSLGGSGSREQFF
DNA: TGTGCCAGCAGCTTAGGGGGTAGCGGGAGCAGGGAGCAGTTCTTC

D: TRBD1
J: TRBJ1-4
size: NA
V: TRBV6-5
CDR3: CASRVGQDREKLFF
DNA: TGTGCCAGCAGGGTTGGACAGGATCGAGAAAAACTGTTTTTT

D: NA
J: TRBJ2-5
size: NA
V: TRBV5-6
CDR3: CASSLLGAGETQYF
DNA: TGTGCCAGCAGCTTGCTCGGAGCCGGGGAGACCCAGTACTTC

D: NA
J: TRBJ1-3
size: NA
V: TRBV11-2
CDR3: CASSLVGDGNTIYF
DNA: TGTGCCAGCAGCTTAGTAGGGGACGGAAACACCATATATTTT

D: NA
J: TRBJ1-2
size: NA
V: TRBV6-5
CDR3: CASSRSDSSGYTF
DNA: TGTGCCAGCAGCCGCTCGGATTCGAGTGGCTACACCTTC

D: NA
J: TRBJ2-1
size: NA
V: TRBV7-9
CDR3: CASSLGGSPYNEQFF
DNA: TGTGCCAGCAGCTTAGGGGGGTCCCCCTACAATGAGCAGTTCTTC

D: TRBD2
J: TRBJ2-7
size: NA
V: TRBV6-5
CDR3: CASSLTTSGRIEQYF
DNA: TGTGCCAGCAGTCTTACGACTAGCGGGAGGATCGAGCAGTACTTC

D: TRBD1
J: TRBJ2-7
size: NA
V: TRBV28
CDR3: CASSHTTGQGTYEQYF
DNA: TGTGCCAGCAGCCACACCACCGGACAGGGTACCTACGAGCAGTACTTC

D: TRBD1
J: TRBJ2-6
size: few
V: TRBV24-1
CDR3: CATSDGRTGGSGANVLTF
DNA: TGTGCCACCAGTGATGGAAGGACAGGGGGGTCCGGGGCCAACGTCCTGACTTTC

D: TRBD1
J: TRBJ1-6
size: NA
V: TRBV27
CDR3: CASSLLINRDRKDSPLHF
DNA: TGTGCCAGCAGTTTGCTTATCAACCGGGACAGAAAAGATTCACCCCTCCACTTT

D: NA
J: TRBJ1-1
size: NA
V: TRBV19
CDR3: CASSIQANTEAFF
DNA: TGTGCCAGTAGTATACAAGCGAACACTGAAGCTTTCTTT

D: TRBD2
J: TRBJ2-1
size: NA
V: TRBV7-3
CDR3: CASSLLAGYNEQFF
DNA: TGTGCCAGCAGCTTACTAGCGGGGTACAATGAGCAGTTCTTC

D: NA
J: TRBJ1-2
size: NA
V: TRBV30
CDR3: CAWSSGRFFYTF
DNA: TGTGCCTGGAGCTCGGGACGGTTTTTCTACACCTTC

D: NA
J: TRBJ1-2
size: NA
V: TRBV7-8
CDR3: CASAPRAPANYGYTF
DNA: TGTGCCAGCGCCCCCCGGGCCCCAGCTAACTATGGCTACACCTTC

D: NA
J: TRBJ1-5
size: NA
V: TRBV5-8
CDR3: CASSFGQINQPQHF
DNA: TGTGCCAGCAGCTTTGGACAAATCAATCAGCCCCAGCATTTT

D: NA
J: TRBJ2-1
size: once
V: TRBV9
CDR3: CASSVKQGNEQFF
DNA: TGTGCCAGCAGCGTAAAACAGGGAAATGAGCAGTTCTTC

D: NA
J: TRBJ1-4
size: NA
V: TRBV5-4
CDR3: CASSLDGEKLFF
DNA: TGTGCCAGCAGCTTGGATGGAGAAAAACTGTTTTTT

D: NA
J: TRBJ2-3
size: NA
V: TRBV4-1
CDR3: CASSQRQLAGQGNTQYF
DNA: TGCGCCAGCAGCCAAAGGCAACTAGCGGGACAGGGAAATACGCAGTATTTT

D: NA
J: TRBJ1-1
size: NA
V: TRBV10-3
CDR3: CAISGPGQENTEAFF
DNA: TGTGCCATCAGTGGACCGGGACAAGAGAACACTGAAGCTTTCTTT

D: NA
J: TRBJ1-3
size: NA
V: TRBV27
CDR3: CASSFSSGNTIYF
DNA: TGTGCCAGCAGTTTTTCCTCTGGAAACACCATATATTTT

D: NA
J: TRBJ2-7
size: NA
V: TRBV5-6
CDR3: CASSLSTYEQYF
DNA: TGTGCCAGCAGCTTGTCCACCTACGAGCAGTACTTC

D: NA
J: TRBJ2-5
size: NA
V: TRBV12-3/TRBV12-4
CDR3: CASRPGPQETQYF
DNA: TGTGCCAGCAGACCGGGACCTCAAGAGACCCAGTACTTC

D: TRBD1
J: TRBJ1-2
size: NA
V: TRBV27
CDR3: CASRLDRGPYGYTF
DNA: TGTGCCAGCAGACTTGACAGGGGGCCCTATGGCTACACCTTC

D: NA
J: TRBJ1-1
size: once
V: TRBV5-4
CDR3: CASTGGRNTEAFF
DNA: TGTGCCAGCACCGGGGGGCGGAACACTGAAGCTTTCTTT

D: NA
J: TRBJ1-3
size: NA
V: TRBV30
CDR3: CAWTPRAGNTIYF
DNA: TGTGCCTGGACCCCGAGAGCTGGAAACACCATATATTTT

D: NA
J: TRBJ2-7
size: NA
V: TRBV18
CDR3: CASSPGAQPIYEQYF
DNA: TGTGCCAGCTCACCTGGGGCACAACCCATCTACGAGCAGTACTTC

D: NA
J: TRBJ1-4
size: NA
V: TRBV5-1
CDR3: CASSPVGQGPTNEKLFF
DNA: TGCGCCAGCAGCCCCGTGGGGCAAGGGCCAACTAATGAAAAACTGTTTTTT

D: TRBD1
J: TRBJ1-5
size: NA
V: TRBV6-5
CDR3: CASSVDRERSQPQHF
DNA: TGTGCCAGCAGCGTAGACAGGGAAAGGAGTCAGCCCCAGCATTTT

D: NA
J: TRBJ2-7
size: few
V: TRBV10-1
CDR3: CASSEGSSYEQYF
DNA: TGCGCCAGCAGTGAAGGTAGCTCCTACGAGCAGTACTTC

D: NA
J: TRBJ2-3
size: few
V: TRBV2
CDR3: CASSQGSLNTQYF
DNA: TGTGCCAGCAGCCAGGGGTCGCTTAATACGCAGTATTTT

D: NA
J: TRBJ2-7
size: NA
V: TRBV21-1
CDR3: CAIKQDRSSYEQYF
DNA: TGTGCCATCAAGCAAGACAGGTCCTCCTACGAGCAGTACTTC

D: TRBD2
J: TRBJ2-7
size: NA
V: TRBV10-3
CDR3: CAISDVTGGRGEQYF
DNA: TGTGCCATCAGTGATGTCACGGGAGGGAGAGGCGAGCAGTACTTC

D: NA
J: TRBJ2-3
size: NA
V: TRBV5-1
CDR3: CASSLDGGDTQYF
DNA: TGCGCCAGCAGCTTGGACGGGGGAGATACGCAGTATTTT

D: NA
J: TRBJ1-6
size: NA
V: TRBV7-8
CDR3: CASSSDLLAPLHF
DNA: TGTGCCAGCAGCTCCGACCTGCTCGCACCCCTCCACTTT

D: TRBD2
J: TRBJ2-1
size: NA
V: TRBV5-8
CDR3: CASSLAVGSGSYNEQFF
DNA: TGTGCCAGCAGCTTGGCCGTCGGTAGCGGGAGTTACAATGAGCAGTTCTTC

D: NA
J: TRBJ1-4
size: NA
V: TRBV6-5
CDR3: CASSRQGLTNEKLFF
DNA: TGTGCCAGCAGTAGGCAGGGTCTAACTAATGAAAAACTGTTTTTT

D: TRBD1
J: TRBJ2-7
size: NA
V: TRBV6-5
CDR3: CASSYYRGAYEQYF
DNA: TGTGCCAGCAGTTACTACAGGGGAGCCTACGAGCAGTACTTC

D: NA
J: TRBJ2-7
size: NA
V: TRBV12-5
CDR3: CASGSNDLLGQYF
DNA: TGTGCTAGTGGTTCTAACGATCTCCTTGGGCAGTACTTC

D: NA
J: TRBJ2-5
size: few
V: TRBV3-1/TRBV3-2
CDR3: CASSQGGERGTQYF
DNA: TGTGCCAGCAGCCAAGGGGGAGAACGGGGGACCCAGTACTTC

D: NA
J: TRBJ1-6
size: once
V: TRBV7-6
CDR3: CASSLLQGPTSPLHF
DNA: TGTGCCAGCAGCTTACTCCAAGGGCCTACTTCACCCCTCCACTTT

D: NA
J: TRBJ1-2
size: NA
V: TRBV9
CDR3: CASSRTGADYGYTF
DNA: TGTGCCAGCAGCCGGACGGGGGCGGACTATGGCTACACCTTC

D: TRBD2
J: TRBJ2-1
size: NA
V: TRBV7-2
CDR3: CASSSGVAGALTYNEQFF
DNA: TGTGCCAGCAGCTCTGGCGTAGCGGGGGCCTTAACCTACAATGAGCAGTTCTTC

D: NA
J: TRBJ2-7
size: NA
V: TRBV4-1
CDR3: CASSQERGGLYEQYF
DNA: TGCGCCAGCAGCCAAGAAAGAGGGGGGCTCTACGAGCAGTACTTC

D: NA
J: TRBJ1-3
size: many
V: TRBV6-5
CDR3: CASSLLGTGNTIYF
DNA: TGTGCCAGCAGTCTCCTTGGGACAGGAAACACCATATATTTT

D: TRBD1
J: TRBJ2-5
size: NA
V: TRBV2
CDR3: CATMGQGGETQYF
DNA: TGTGCCACCATGGGACAGGGTGGGGAGACCCAGTACTTC

D: NA
J: TRBJ2-7
size: NA
V: TRBV9
CDR3: CASSVGRGQPYEQYF
DNA: TGTGCCAGCAGCGTAGGTCGGGGGCAACCCTACGAGCAGTACTTC

D: NA
J: TRBJ1-5
size: NA
V: TRBV7-9
CDR3: CASSLGVSGNQPQHF
DNA: TGTGCCAGCAGCTTAGGGGTATCAGGCAATCAGCCCCAGCATTTT